These 17 T cell receptor beta chains share one sample of origin, sequenced in a study of T cells after somatic rescue of genetic block. This table comes from immunoSEQ multiplex PCR, and its TCRdb copy is limited to in-frame clones, with some not included. The data show approximately 10,000 clones, approximately 80% seen once. Sequences were obtained from peripheral blood mononuclear cells (PBMCs). These receptors all come from a boy between 10 and 17 years old.

Comment on this clone: At one end the junction does not follow the germline gene, possibly because of a read error. In the same sample, other DNA sequences code for this CDR3. This chain uses TRBV11-3 with TRBJ1-1; TRBD1 aligns across 10 bases. CDR3 size: 16 residues. Germline loops: CDR1 SGHNT, CDR2 YENEEA. CDR3 sequence reads: CASSWRGDRGIAEAFF. The CDR3 DNA reads TGTGCCAGCAGCTGGAGAGGGGACAGGGGCATCGCTGAGGCTTTCTTT. Full variable domain (remainder filled in from reference TRBV11-3 and TRBJ1-1): EAGVVQSPRYKIIEKKQPVAFWCNPISGHNTLYWYLQNLGQGPELLIRYENEEAVDDSQLPKDRFSAERLKGVDSTLKIQPAELGDSAVYLCASSWRGDRGIAEAFFGQGTRLTVV.

This clone was counted once. The DNA for the CDR3 is TGCGCCAGCAGCCAGACGCAGGGTTTCGGCGAGCAGTACTTC. This encodes CASSQTQGFGEQYF. This rearrangement joins TRBV4-1 to TRBJ2-7, with D perhaps matching TRBD1 (5 bases). The germline V gene encodes CDR1 MGHRA and CDR2 YSYEKL. CDR3 length: 14 residues. The V and J ends lost 3 bases and 6 bases respectively, with 15 bases between them.

The chain employs TRBV15 and TRBJ2-7; D gene ambiguous. From germline, CDR1 is LNHNV and CDR2 YYDKDF (reference sequence). This CDR3 is built from 14 residues. V lost 2 bases and J lost 3, with 11 bases in between. CDR3 loop: CATSRPPALYEQYF. The DNA of the CDR3 is TGTGCCACCAGCAGACCACCGGCGCTCTACGAGCAGTACTTC.

The rearrangement joins TRBV7-9 to TRBJ2-7, with D possibly TRBD1 on 6 matching bases. The CDR3 length is 13 residues. V was shortened by 4 bases and J by 2 bases, with 9 bases between the two germline ends. Germline CDR1 SEHNR, CDR2 FQNEAQ (reference sequence). CDR3 DNA: TGTGCCAGCAGCTCGAACAGGGCCTACGAGCAGTACTTC. This gives the protein CASSSNRAYEQYF.

The chain combines TRBV7-9 with TRBJ1-1; D remains ambiguous. This CDR3 is 15 amino acids long. Per the germline V gene, CDR1 is SEHNR and CDR2 is FQNEAQ (reference sequence). The V gene lost 3 bases and the J gene lost 3 bases, with 14 bases spanning the gap. The DNA for the CDR3 is TGTGCCAGCAGCTTGCTAGACGCTCGAGACACTGAAGCTTTCTTT. The encoded protein is CASSLLDARDTEAFF. The complete variable domain, with remaining parts taken from reference TRBV7-9 and TRBJ1-1, reads DTGVSQNPRHKITKRGQNVTFRCDPISEHNRLYWYRQTLGQGPEFLTYFQNEAQLEKSRLLSDRFSAERPKGSFSTLEIQRTEQGDSAMYLCASSLLDARDTEAFFGQGTRLTVV.

The chain is built from TRBV11-2 and TRBJ1-5; TRBD1 matches at 10 bases. The CDR3 is made up of 15 amino acids. V lost 5 bases to trimming and J lost 3 bases; unmatched junction nucleotides: 4. From germline, CDR1 is SGHAT and CDR2 FQNNGV. CDR3 loop: CASSPGTGVNQPQHF. DNA for the CDR3: TGTGCCAGCAGCCCCGGGACAGGGGTCAATCAGCCCCAGCATTTT. The whole variable domain, filled in from reference TRBV11-2 and TRBJ1-5, reads EAGVAQSPRYKIIEKRQSVAFWCNPISGHATLYWYQQILGQGPKLLIQFQNNGVVDDSQLPKDRFSAERLKGVDSTLKIQPAKLEDSAVYLCASSPGTGVNQPQHFGDGTRLSIL.

This chain uses TRBV7-2 with TRBJ2-7, with D perhaps matching TRBD2 (6 bases). The CDR3 sequence is 17 residues long. Trimming shortened V by 5 bases and J by 1 base, and 21 bases separated the two germline ends. The germline gives CDR1 SGHTA, CDR2 FQGNSA. CDR3 protein: CASSPDALAVGSYEQYF. CDR3 DNA sequence: TGTGCCAGCAGCCCGGATGCCTTAGCGGTAGGATCCTACGAGCAGTACTTC.

This clone was recorded a few times. V is TRBV6-5 and J is TRBJ1-1; D may be TRBD1 (6 bases). V gave up 6 bases and J gave up 3 bases, with 14 bases separating them. The germline CDR1 and CDR2 sequences are MNHEY and SVGAGI. This CDR3 has 14 amino acids. CDR3 in amino acids: CASRLQGRHTEAFF. DNA of the CDR3: TGTGCCAGCAGGTTACAGGGTCGTCACACTGAAGCTTTCTTT.

The chain links TRBV28 to TRBJ2-7; D uncertain. The CDR3 length is 13 residues. V was pared by 3 bases and J by 6 bases, with 12 bases between. Germline CDR1 is MDHEN and CDR2 is SYDVKM. The CDR3 loop reads CASSFRAEGEQYF. As DNA, the CDR3 is TGTGCCAGCAGTTTTCGGGCAGAAGGCGAGCAGTACTTC.

Written as DNA, the CDR3 is TGTGCCAGCAGCGTAGTACAGACAGGGGATGGCTACACCTTC. Its protein is CASSVVQTGDGYTF. V usage is TRBV9 and J usage is TRBJ1-2; 8 nucleotides match TRBD1. This CDR3 has 14 amino acids. Germline V gene lookup returns CDR1 SGDLS and CDR2 YYNGEE. After removal of 0 bases from V and 6 bases from J, the junction contained 4 bases not matched to a gene.

The chain has TRBV11-3 and TRBJ1-1, with TRBD1 identical over 7 bases. V dropped 4 bases and J dropped 0; count of bases not matched to a gene: 5. Germline V gene data show CDR1 as SGHNT and CDR2 as YENEEA. CDR3 length: 15 residues. DNA for the CDR3: TGTGCCAGCAGCTCACAGGGGTCGTTGAACACTGAAGCTTTCTTT. Encoded protein: CASSSQGSLNTEAFF.

V usage is TRBV5-5 and J usage is TRBJ2-1; no clear D gene. This CDR3 is 16 amino acids long. V was cut by 0 bases and J by 3 bases, with 13 bases left in between. Germline CDR1 is SGHKS and CDR2 is YYEKEE (reference sequence). The CDR3 DNA is TGTGCCAGCAGCTTGGCTACAAGGCCGCACTACAATGAGCAGTTCTTC. Amino acids: CASSLATRPHYNEQFF. Combining the CDR3 with reference TRBV5-5 and TRBJ2-1 gives the whole variable domain DAGVTQSPTHLIKTRGQQVTLRCSPISGHKSVSWYQQVLGQGPQFIFQYYEKEERGRGNFPDRFSARQFPNYSSELNVNALLLGDSALYLCASSLATRPHYNEQFFGPGTRLTVL.

The rearrangement joins TRBV19 to TRBJ2-2; 8 bases match TRBD1. The CDR3 loop spans 15 amino acids. The ends lost 6 bases at V and 5 bases at J; junction bases unmatched: 8. Germline lookup yields CDR1 LNHDA and CDR2 SQIVND (reference sequence). CDR3 bases: TGTGCCAGTAGCAGGGGGCCGACCAGAACCGGGGAGCTGTTTTTT. Translating it yields CASSRGPTRTGELFF.

The genes are TRBV27 and TRBJ2-5; 7 bases map to TRBD2. The CDR3 is 18 residues long. Germline CDR1 reads MNHEY; CDR2 reads SMNVEV (reference sequence). V was clipped by 3 bases and J by 5 bases; unmatched bases: 18. This CDR3 is CASSLYHRTRWDGETQYF. The CDR3 region has the DNA TGTGCCAGCAGTTTGTACCACCGGACTAGATGGGACGGCGAGACCCAGTACTTC.

J is TRBJ2-7 and V is TRBV10-3; 11 nucleotides match TRBD2. The CDR3 is 15 residues long. V gave up 6 bases and J gave up 3 bases; unmatched junction bases: 7. From germline, CDR1 is ENHRY and CDR2 SYGVKD. The CDR3, as DNA: TGTGCCATCAGGAAGACTAGCGGGATCTTCTACGAGCAGTACTTC. Protein product: CAIRKTSGIFYEQYF.

The genes are TRBV11-2 and TRBJ2-5, with D possibly being TRBD2 (7 bases). V shed 2 bases and J shed 9 bases, with 19 bases lying between them. This CDR3 has 15 amino acids. Germline V gene lookup returns CDR1 SGHAT and CDR2 FQNNGV. The DNA for the CDR3 is TGTGCCAGCAGCTTATGGGGGGGCTCCCCCAGATCCCAGTACTTC. Its protein product is CASSLWGGSPRSQYF. The variable domain in full, with the rest retrieved from reference TRBV11-2 and TRBJ2-5, is EAGVAQSPRYKIIEKRQSVAFWCNPISGHATLYWYQQILGQGPKLLIQFQNNGVVDDSQLPKDRFSAERLKGVDSTLKIQPAKLEDSAVYLCASSLWGGSPRSQYFGPGTRLLVL.

The chain combines TRBV4-3 with TRBJ2-3; 7 bases line up with TRBD1. Germline V gene lookup returns CDR1 LGHNA and CDR2 YSLEER. The V and J ends lost 1 base and 3 bases, in that order; junction bases with no gene match: 19. This CDR3 region has 20 residues. The CDR3 DNA is TGCGCCAGCAGCCAAGGGCCCCCCGAGCGCACAGGGGTTTCGACAGATACGCAGTATTTT. Translation gives CASSQGPPERTGVSTDTQYF.